The rows below give T cell receptor beta chains drawn from one sample of a study of blood T cell repertoires in COVID-19. Sequencing used immunoSEQ multiplex PCR; TCRdb keeps in-frame clones, though not all of them. The sample records around 120,000 clones, roughly 71% being singletons. The specimen sequenced was peripheral blood. The receptor set was obtained from a man older than 75 with acute or convalescent COVID-19. Both conserved end residues are part of each CDR3. The D gene is left open where the match is weak. The size field is filled for only some rows; it gives once, few, many or a size class.

V	J	D	size	CDR3	DNA
TRBV5-6	TRBJ2-5	.	.	CASSRTGIETQYF	TGTGCCAGCAGCCGAACAGGGATTGAGACCCAGTACTTC
TRBV2	TRBJ1-5	.	many	CASSEVVGAGGGGQPQHF	TGTGCCAGCAGTGAAGTTGTAGGCGCGGGGGGCGGAGGACAGCCCCAGCATTTT
TRBV5-1	TRBJ1-1	.	.	CASSLDRRSLEAFF	TGCGCCAGCAGCTTGGATCGGCGGTCCCTTGAAGCTTTCTTT
TRBV28	TRBJ1-5	.	.	CASSFSDISNQPQHF	TGTGCCAGCAGTTTTTCGGACATCAGCAATCAGCCCCAGCATTTT
TRBV12-3/TRBV12-4	TRBJ1-2	.	.	CASSPGTNDGYTF	TGTGCCAGCAGTCCCGGGACAAATGATGGCTACACCTTC
TRBV4-3	TRBJ1-5	.	.	CASSLTRDQPQHF	TGCGCCAGCAGCCTAACGAGGGATCAGCCCCAGCATTTT
TRBV25-1	TRBJ2-5	.	.	CAECPTTVGGETQYF	TGTGCCGAGTGCCCGACGACGGTGGGAGGAGAGACCCAGTACTTC
TRBV5-1	TRBJ1-1	.	.	CASSLGGGFTEAFF	TGCGCCAGCAGCTTAGGCGGGGGCTTCACTGAAGCTTTCTTT
TRBV3-1/TRBV3-2	TRBJ2-3	.	.	CATGRGITDTQYF	TGTGCCACCGGACGGGGTATCACAGATACGCAGTATTTT
TRBV24-1	TRBJ1-2	.	few	CATSDGRSWGYTF	TGTGCCACCAGTGACGGTAGGAGTTGGGGCTACACCTTC
TRBV7-2	TRBJ2-1	TRBD2	.	CASSPRRLAGANEQFF	TGTGCCAGCAGCCCTCGGAGGCTAGCGGGAGCCAATGAGCAGTTCTTC
TRBV3-1/TRBV3-2	TRBJ2-5	TRBD2	.	CASSQGATSGQETQYF	TGTGCCAGCAGCCAAGGGGCGACTAGCGGGCAAGAGACCCAGTACTTC
TRBV29-1	TRBJ2-3	.	.	CSVEVWDTNTDTQYF	TGCAGCGTTGAGGTGTGGGACACAAACACAGATACGCAGTATTTT
TRBV18	TRBJ1-3	.	.	CASSQSGATRGNTIYF	TGTGCCAGCTCACAGAGCGGGGCGACTCGGGGAAACACCATATATTTT
TRBV19	TRBJ1-2	TRBD1	.	CASSGDSNYGYTF	TGTGCCAGTAGTGGGGACAGCAACTATGGCTACACCTTC
TRBV5-1	TRBJ1-3	.	few	CASSLSSGVNTIYF	TGCGCCAGCAGCTTGAGTTCGGGAGTCAACACCATATATTTT
TRBV6-2/TRBV6-3	TRBJ2-1	.	.	CASSRGSPNEQFF	TGTGCCAGCAGTCGGGGAAGCCCCAATGAGCAGTTCTTC
TRBV3-1/TRBV3-2	TRBJ1-5	TRBD1	.	CASSQGGQGRQPQHF	TGTGCCAGCAGCCAAGGAGGACAGGGTCGACAGCCCCAGCATTTT
TRBV30	TRBJ2-2	.	once	CAWTFTERNTGELFF	TGTGCCTGGACGTTCACAGAGAGGAACACCGGGGAGCTGTTTTTT
TRBV5-1	TRBJ2-5	.	.	CASSFDRVAEETQYF	TGCGCCAGCAGCTTCGATCGGGTAGCTGAAGAGACCCAGTACTTC
TRBV15	TRBJ1-5	TRBD1	.	CATSSNRGQPQHF	TGTGCCACCAGCAGTAACAGGGGTCAGCCCCAGCATTTT
TRBV4-1	TRBJ1-3	TRBD1	few	CASSQDPQGQGLGTGNTIYF	TGCGCCAGCAGCCAAGATCCGCAGGGACAGGGGTTAGGCACTGGAAACACCATATATTTT
TRBV6-5	TRBJ1-3	.	.	CASSQGLGGNTIYF	TGTGCCAGCAGTCAGGGACTCGGGGGAAACACCATATATTTT
TRBV7-2	TRBJ2-1	.	.	CASSLGLPVGQFF	TGTGCCAGCAGCTTAGGACTACCTGTGGGGCAGTTCTTC
TRBV28	TRBJ2-7	.	few	CASRTPWAGKDSYEQYF	TGTGCCAGCAGAACACCCTGGGCAGGCAAGGATTCCTACGAGCAGTACTTC
TRBV9	TRBJ2-5	TRBD2	once	CASSVAGTSKETQYF	TGTGCCAGCAGCGTAGCTGGGACTAGCAAAGAGACCCAGTACTTC
TRBV28	TRBJ2-7	.	few	CASSGIHGLYEQYF	TGTGCCAGCAGCGGGATACACGGTCTATACGAGCAGTACTTC
TRBV5-1	TRBJ2-1	.	.	CASSLSGAYNEQFF	TGCGCCAGCAGCCTTAGCGGCGCCTACAATGAGCAGTTCTTC
TRBV6-5	TRBJ1-2	TRBD1	.	CASSFGQGFGYTF	TGTGCCAGCAGTTTCGGACAGGGTTTTGGCTACACCTTC
TRBV6-6	TRBJ2-2	.	.	CASSYSTAGELFF	TGTGCCAGCAGTTACTCTACTGCCGGGGAGCTGTTTTTT
TRBV5-5	TRBJ1-6	.	.	CASSLEGFQTVPLHF	TGTGCCAGCAGCTTGGAGGGGTTCCAAACTGTACCCCTCCACTTT
TRBV18	TRBJ2-5	TRBD1	.	CASSPPGTGGETQYF	TGTGCCAGCTCACCACCGGGGACAGGGGGAGAGACCCAGTACTTC
TRBV4-1	TRBJ2-1	.	.	CASSAPSSYNEQFF	TGCGCCAGCAGCGCGCCGAGCTCCTACAATGAGCAGTTCTTC
TRBV6-2/TRBV6-3	TRBJ2-5	TRBD2	few	CASSTAGRGQETQYF	TGTGCCAGCAGTACAGCGGGACGGGGCCAAGAGACCCAGTACTTC
TRBV10-3	TRBJ1-4	TRBD1	.	CAISPGTGMPEEKLFF	TGTGCCATCAGTCCCGGGACAGGGATGCCGGAGGAAAAACTGTTTTTT
TRBV30	TRBJ2-7	.	once	CAWSSRDEQYF	TGTGCCTGGAGTTCTCGCGACGAGCAGTACTTC
TRBV3-1/TRBV3-2	TRBJ2-1	TRBD2	few	CASSLAGLAGLSFF	TGTGCCAGCAGCCTGGCGGGACTAGCGGGATTATCGTTCTTC
TRBV4-3	TRBJ2-2	.	.	CASSQDSRGDRRTRELFF	TGCGCCAGCAGCCAAGACTCCCGCGGAGACCGGCGAACACGGGAGCTGTTTTTT
TRBV4-1	TRBJ1-2	TRBD1	.	CASSQGTGASYGYTF	TGCGCCAGCAGCCAAGGGACAGGGGCTAGCTATGGCTACACCTTC
TRBV28	TRBJ2-1	.	.	CASSSPADEQFF	TGTGCCAGCAGCTCCCCGGCGGATGAGCAGTTCTTC
TRBV9	TRBJ2-1	.	.	CASSATSRNEQFF	TGTGCCAGCAGCGCGACTAGTCGCAATGAGCAGTTCTTC
TRBV6-5	TRBJ2-7	TRBD2	.	CASSYGFGGGVEEQYF	TGTGCCAGCAGTTACGGGTTCGGGGGAGGGGTGGAGGAGCAGTACTTC
TRBV14	TRBJ2-5	TRBD1	.	CASSQNRGRVETQYF	TGTGCCAGCAGCCAAAACAGGGGGCGAGTTGAGACCCAGTACTTC
TRBV7-8	TRBJ1-1	TRBD1	.	CASTRQGGTEAFF	TGTGCCAGCACCCGACAGGGAGGCACTGAAGCTTTCTTT
TRBV27	TRBJ1-5	.	.	CASSPRLGGSSNQPQHF	TGTGCCAGCAGTCCAAGGTTAGGAGGGAGCAGCAATCAGCCCCAGCATTTT
TRBV6-5	TRBJ1-4	.	.	CASKTSNEKLFF	TGTGCCAGCAAGACTTCTAATGAAAAACTGTTTTTT
TRBV28	TRBJ1-5	TRBD1	.	CASSPDRGGQPQHF	TGTGCCAGCAGTCCAGACAGGGGCGGACAGCCCCAGCATTTT
TRBV12-3/TRBV12-4	TRBJ2-5	TRBD2	once	CASTRGVGTQYF	TGTGCCAGCACCCGGGGGGTGGGGACCCAGTACTTC
TRBV28	TRBJ2-7	TRBD1	.	CASSSPDRAGGF	TGTGCCAGCAGTTCGCCCGACAGGGCAGGGGGCTTC
TRBV7-2	TRBJ2-7	TRBD2	.	CASSPSSGRAFHEQYF	TGTGCCAGCAGCCCTTCTAGCGGGAGGGCCTTCCACGAGCAGTACTTC
TRBV18	TRBJ2-2	TRBD1	.	CASSPRTGPPNTGELFF	TGTGCCAGCTCACCACGGACAGGCCCGCCGAACACCGGGGAGCTGTTTTTT
TRBV7-2	TRBJ2-3	TRBD2	.	CASSSTSGRDTDTQYF	TGTGCCAGCAGCTCGACTAGCGGGAGGGACACAGATACGCAGTATTTT
TRBV4-1	TRBJ1-4	TRBD1	.	CASSQEAGQGTRKLFF	TGCGCCAGCAGCCAGGAGGCGGGACAGGGGACGAGGAAACTGTTTTTT
TRBV29-1	TRBJ2-2	TRBD2	.	CSVEKREITGELFF	TGCAGCGTTGAGAAGCGGGAGATCACCGGGGAGCTGTTTTTT
TRBV30	TRBJ2-5	TRBD2	.	CAWSVPASGNQETQYF	TGTGCCTGGAGTGTTCCGGCTAGCGGGAACCAAGAGACCCAGTACTTC
TRBV29-1	TRBJ1-2	.	.	CSVEEGRNYGYTF	TGCAGCGTTGAGGAGGGAAGGAACTATGGCTACACCTTC
TRBV6-2/TRBV6-3	TRBJ2-3	.	few	CASSYSGLDTQYF	TGTGCCAGCAGTTACTCGGGACTAGATACGCAGTATTTT
TRBV5-4	TRBJ2-1	TRBD2	.	CASSLKGSGRGMNEQFF	TGTGCCAGCAGCTTGAAGGGTAGCGGGAGGGGAATGAATGAGCAGTTCTTC